The 6 T cell receptor beta chains in this list originate from one sample, sequenced in a study of control samples from healthy donors and cancer patients. Data came from immunoSEQ multiplex PCR; TCRdb stores just in-frame clones and leaves some out. This table holds 100,000 to 150,000 clones, around nine tenths found once. The sequencing input was blood. The receptor set was obtained from a man younger than 45 in good health.

The rearrangement links TRBV5-6 to TRBJ2-3; no clear D gene. From germline, CDR1 is SGHDT and CDR2 YYEEEE. Deletions cut 1 base from V and 6 bases from J, with 3 bases between. The CDR3 consists of 11 residues. The CDR3: CASSLTDTQYF. DNA of the CDR3: TGTGCCAGCAGCTTGACTGATACGCAGTATTTT.

The V call is TRBV19, the J call TRBJ1-5, with D tentatively TRBD1 (5 bases). CDR1 LNHDA and CDR2 SQIVND come from the germline V gene (reference sequence). Trimming removed 7 bases from V and 9 bases from J, with 13 bases in between. The CDR3 totals 12 residues. Written as DNA, the CDR3 is TGTGCCAGTACTCCTTTCGGGGGGCCCCAGCATTTT. Protein sequence: CASTPFGGPQHF.

V and J are TRBV5-8 and TRBJ2-7; the match to TRBD1 covers 10 bases. This CDR3 region has 16 residues. Trimming took 6 bases from V and 3 from J; bases not matched to a gene: 12. The germline V gene has CDR1 SGHTS and CDR2 YDEGEE. For the CDR3, the DNA is TGTGCCAGCACCAAATCTCCGGGACAGGGGATCTACGAGCAGTACTTC. Translation gives CASTKSPGQGIYEQYF.

The gene calls are TRBV25-1 and TRBJ1-6; D ambiguous. V gave up 6 bases and J gave up 4 bases, with 7 bases separating them. CDR1 is MGHDK, CDR2 SYGVNS, per germline. The CDR3 runs 13 residues. The CDR3 loop is CASRDPYNSPLHF. CDR3 nucleotides: TGTGCCAGCAGGGACCCTTATAATTCACCCCTCCACTTT. The full variable domain, in which reference TRBV25-1 and TRBJ1-6 provide the parts outside the CDR3, is EADIYQTPRYLVIGTGKKITLECSQTMGHDKMYWYQQDPGMELHLIHYSYGVNSTEKGDLSSESTVSRIRTEHFPLTLESARPSHTSQYLCASRDPYNSPLHFGNGTRLTVT.

V gene TRBV5-1 combines with J gene TRBJ1-4; D may be TRBD1 (5 bases). The CDR3 sequence is 16 residues long. V was cut by 4 bases and J by 2 bases, with 15 bases left in between. CDR1 and CDR2 from the germline V gene are SGHRS and YFSETQ. The CDR3 loop is CASSPQGGATNEKLFF. The CDR3 region has the DNA TGCGCCAGCAGCCCACAAGGAGGGGCGACTAATGAAAAACTGTTTTTT.

This clone was picked up one time. The chain combines TRBV2 with TRBJ1-2; 10 bases are a match to TRBD1. With 7 bases clipped from V and 0 bases from J, the junction kept 8 bases outside the gene matches. The CDR3 loop spans 16 amino acids. CDR1 and CDR2 from the germline V gene are SNHLY and FYNNEI. The CDR3 sequence: CASIDSGTGANYGYTF. CDR3 nucleotide sequence: TGTGCCAGCATCGACTCCGGGACAGGGGCTAACTATGGCTACACCTTC.